This T cell receptor (beta chain) stems from a study of cytomegalovirus exposure and HLA in healthy donors. The CDR3 spans 16 residues. Germline loops: CDR1 SGHVS, CDR2 FQNEAQ. V was cut by 2 bases and J by 5 bases, with 16 bases left in between. It was with 60 Vbeta and 13 Jbeta primers that the PCR ran. TCRdb's copy holds only in-frame clones and misses some; the assay was immunoSEQ multiplex PCR. The sample has about 140,000 clones, 65% to 85% seen once. The source is a middle-aged woman in good health and CMV-seropositive. This chain joins TRBV7-8 and TRBJ1-5; D remains ambiguous. Sequencing input: PBMCs. This CDR3 reads CASSLKPGTYHQPQHF. The CDR3 DNA is TGTGCCAGCAGCTTAAAACCGGGAACGTATCATCAGCCCCAGCATTTT. Full variable domain (missing parts from reference TRBV7-8 and TRBJ1-5): GAGVSQSPRYKVAKRGQDVALRCDPISGHVSLFWYQQALGQGPEFLTYFQNEAQLDKSGLPSDRFFAERPEGSVSTLKIQRTQQEDSAVYLCASSLKPGTYHQPQHFGDGTRLSIL.